This T cell receptor beta chain appears in the sequencing data of a study of T cells in localized non-small cell lung cancer. Broader study findings: Patients showing higher blood T cell density tended to see longer overall survival. Appearance in adjacent lung was seen for a median about 58 of the top 100 tumor clones.

V lost 3 bases to trimming and J lost 0 bases, with 9 bases between them. From germline, CDR1 is SNHLY and CDR2 FYNNEI. CDR3 length equals 15 residues. TCRdb keeps only in-frame clones here, not all; method: immunoSEQ multiplex PCR. The sample contains 9,500 to 10,000 clones, about 92% of which appear only once. Comments on this clone: Antigen: not known.

The receptor's source is a male donor aged 60 or older with stage III squamous cell lung carcinoma. The material sequenced was peripheral blood, taken before any cancer treatment. The rearrangement links TRBV2 to TRBJ1-3; a possible D gene is TRBD1 (6 bases). The CDR3 is CASSERTVSGNTIYF. CDR3 bases: TGTGCCAGCAGTGAGAGGACAGTCTCTGGAAACACCATATATTTT. The entire variable domain, with the rest obtained from reference TRBV2 and TRBJ1-3, is as follows: EPEVTQTPSHQVTQMGQEVILRCVPISNHLYFYWYRQILGQKVEFLVSFYNNEISEKSEIFDDQFSVERPDGSNFTLKIRSTKLEDSAMYFCASSERTVSGNTIYFGEGSWLTVV.